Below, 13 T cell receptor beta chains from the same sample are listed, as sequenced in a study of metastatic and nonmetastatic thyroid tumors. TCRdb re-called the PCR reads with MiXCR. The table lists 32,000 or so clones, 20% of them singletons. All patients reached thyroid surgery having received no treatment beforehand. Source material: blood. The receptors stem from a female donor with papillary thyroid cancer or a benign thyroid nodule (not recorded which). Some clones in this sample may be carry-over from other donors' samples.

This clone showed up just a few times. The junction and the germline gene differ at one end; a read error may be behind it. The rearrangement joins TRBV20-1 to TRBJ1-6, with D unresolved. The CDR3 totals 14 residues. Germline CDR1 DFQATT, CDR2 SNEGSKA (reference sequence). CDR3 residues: CSAPAVGSNSPVLF. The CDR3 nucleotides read TGCAGTGCTCCCGCCGTGGGGTCAAATTCACCAGTCCTCTTT.

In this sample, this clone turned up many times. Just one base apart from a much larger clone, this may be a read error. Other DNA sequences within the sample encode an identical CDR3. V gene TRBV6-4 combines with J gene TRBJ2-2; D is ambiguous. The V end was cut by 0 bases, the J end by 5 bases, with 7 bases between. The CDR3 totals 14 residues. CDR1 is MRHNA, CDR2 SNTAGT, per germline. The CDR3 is CASSDSAETGELFF. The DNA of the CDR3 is TGTGCCAGCAGTGACTCGGCCGAGACCGGGGAGCTGTTTTTT.

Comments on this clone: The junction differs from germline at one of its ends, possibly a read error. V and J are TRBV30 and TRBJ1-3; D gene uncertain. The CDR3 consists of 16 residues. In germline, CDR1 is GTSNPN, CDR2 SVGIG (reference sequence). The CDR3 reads CARSFGAATSGKTIYF. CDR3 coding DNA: TGTGCCAGGAGTTTCGGTGCAGCCACCTCTGGAAAGACCATATATTTT.

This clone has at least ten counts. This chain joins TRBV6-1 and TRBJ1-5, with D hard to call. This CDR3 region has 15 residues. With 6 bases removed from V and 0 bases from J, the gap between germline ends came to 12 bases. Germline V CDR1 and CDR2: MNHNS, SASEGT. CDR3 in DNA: TGTGCCAGCAGACGTGCATGGGATAGCAATCAGCCCCAGCATTTT. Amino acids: CASRRAWDSNQPQHF.

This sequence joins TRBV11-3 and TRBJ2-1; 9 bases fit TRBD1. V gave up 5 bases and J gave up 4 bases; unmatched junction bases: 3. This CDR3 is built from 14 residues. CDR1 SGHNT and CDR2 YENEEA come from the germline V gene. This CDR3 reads CASSLQGAYNEQFF. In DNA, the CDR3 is TGTGCCAGCAGCCTACAGGGGGCGTACAATGAGCAGTTCTTC.

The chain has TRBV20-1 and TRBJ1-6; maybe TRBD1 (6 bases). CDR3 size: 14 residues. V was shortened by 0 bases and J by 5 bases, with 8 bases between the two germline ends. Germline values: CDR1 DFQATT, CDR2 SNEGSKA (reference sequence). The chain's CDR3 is CSAREAGDNSPLHF. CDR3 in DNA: TGCAGTGCTAGAGAAGCAGGGGATAATTCACCCCTCCACTTT.

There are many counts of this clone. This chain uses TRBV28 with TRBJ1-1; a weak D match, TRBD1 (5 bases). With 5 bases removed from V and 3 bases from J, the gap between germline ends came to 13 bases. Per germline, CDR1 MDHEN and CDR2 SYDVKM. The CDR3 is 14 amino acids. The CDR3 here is CASSIGTRDTEAFF. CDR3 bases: TGTGCCAGCAGTATCGGGACCCGGGACACTGAAGCTTTCTTT.

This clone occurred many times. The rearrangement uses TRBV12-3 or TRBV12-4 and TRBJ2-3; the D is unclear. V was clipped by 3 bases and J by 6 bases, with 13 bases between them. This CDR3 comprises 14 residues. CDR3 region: CASSFQISRDTQYF. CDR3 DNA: TGTGCCAGCAGTTTTCAGATTTCGCGCGATACGCAGTATTTT.

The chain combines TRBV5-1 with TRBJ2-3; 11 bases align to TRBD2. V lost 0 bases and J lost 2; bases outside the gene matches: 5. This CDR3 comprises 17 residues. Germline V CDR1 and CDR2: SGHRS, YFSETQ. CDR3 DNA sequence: TGCGCCAGCAGCTTGGGACTAGCGGGACGCGCCACAGATACGCAGTATTTT. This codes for CASSLGLAGRATDTQYF.

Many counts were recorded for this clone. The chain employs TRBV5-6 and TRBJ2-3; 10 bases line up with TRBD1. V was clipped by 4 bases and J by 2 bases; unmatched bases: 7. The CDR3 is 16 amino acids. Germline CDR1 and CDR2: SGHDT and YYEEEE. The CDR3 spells CASSRSDRGLTDTQYF. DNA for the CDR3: TGTGCCAGCAGCCGAAGTGACAGGGGGCTCACAGATACGCAGTATTTT. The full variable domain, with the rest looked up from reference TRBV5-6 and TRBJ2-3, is DAGVTQSPTHLIKTRGQQVTLRCSPKSGHDTVSWYQQALGQGPQFIFQYYEEEERQRGNFPDRFSGHQFPNYSSELNVNALLLGDSALYLCASSRSDRGLTDTQYFGPGTRLTVL.

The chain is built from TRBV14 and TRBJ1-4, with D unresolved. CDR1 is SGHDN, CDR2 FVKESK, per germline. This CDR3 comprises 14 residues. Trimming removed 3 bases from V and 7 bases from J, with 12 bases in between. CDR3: CASSQVAVVEKLFF. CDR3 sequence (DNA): TGTGCCAGCAGCCAGGTGGCGGTAGTTGAAAAACTGTTTTTT.

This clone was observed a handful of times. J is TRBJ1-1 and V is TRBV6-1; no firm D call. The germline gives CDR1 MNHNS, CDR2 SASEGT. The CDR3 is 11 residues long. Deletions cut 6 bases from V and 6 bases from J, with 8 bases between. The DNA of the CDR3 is TGTGCCAGCAGCCTTCCAGCTGAAGCTTTCTTT. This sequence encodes CASSLPAEAFF.

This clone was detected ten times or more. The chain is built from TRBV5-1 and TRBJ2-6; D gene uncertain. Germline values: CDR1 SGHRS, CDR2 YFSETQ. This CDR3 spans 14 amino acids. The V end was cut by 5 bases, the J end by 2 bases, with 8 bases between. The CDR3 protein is CASSPVPGANVLTF. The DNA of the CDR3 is TGCGCCAGCAGTCCAGTCCCTGGGGCCAACGTCCTGACTTTC.